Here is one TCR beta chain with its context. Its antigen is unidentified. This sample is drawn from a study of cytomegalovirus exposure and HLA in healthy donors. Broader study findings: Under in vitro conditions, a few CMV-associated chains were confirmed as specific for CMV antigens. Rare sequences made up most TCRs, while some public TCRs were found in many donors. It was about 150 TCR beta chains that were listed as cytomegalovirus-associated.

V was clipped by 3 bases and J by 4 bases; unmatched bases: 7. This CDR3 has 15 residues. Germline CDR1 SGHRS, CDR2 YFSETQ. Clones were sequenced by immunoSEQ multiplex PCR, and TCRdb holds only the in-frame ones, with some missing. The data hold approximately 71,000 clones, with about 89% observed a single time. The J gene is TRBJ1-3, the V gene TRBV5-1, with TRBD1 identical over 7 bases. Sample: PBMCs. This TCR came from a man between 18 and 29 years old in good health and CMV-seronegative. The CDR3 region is CASSSETGRGNTIYF. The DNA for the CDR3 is TGCGCCAGCAGCTCAGAGACAGGGAGAGGAAACACCATATATTTT.